The count of the clone carrying this T cell receptor (beta chain) is one. Germline trimming cut 4 bases from V and 5 bases from J; bases unmatched to any gene: 20. In germline, CDR1 is SGHRS, CDR2 YFSETQ. The CDR3 loop spans 18 amino acids. This specimen comes from a study of blood T cell repertoires in COVID-19. In the original analysis: Reference gene primers were amplified, and this amplification served to estimate nucleated cell counts. Sequencing used immunoSEQ multiplex PCR; TCRdb keeps in-frame clones, though not all of them. That table is the source of V, J and clone size, and D and trimming were worked out from the DNA. The sample has around 31,000 clones, around 90% seen once; the top ten hold roughly 8.2%.

The material sequenced was peripheral blood. The genes are TRBV5-1 and TRBJ2-7; 8 bases are a match to TRBD2. This clonotype was obtained from a man in his sixties with COVID-19, enrolled during active disease. The CDR3 DNA reads as TGCGCCAGCAGCCTAAGGGGAGCGGGAGCCAGTAATCGGGACGAGCAGTACTTC. Protein: CASSLRGAGASNRDEQYF.